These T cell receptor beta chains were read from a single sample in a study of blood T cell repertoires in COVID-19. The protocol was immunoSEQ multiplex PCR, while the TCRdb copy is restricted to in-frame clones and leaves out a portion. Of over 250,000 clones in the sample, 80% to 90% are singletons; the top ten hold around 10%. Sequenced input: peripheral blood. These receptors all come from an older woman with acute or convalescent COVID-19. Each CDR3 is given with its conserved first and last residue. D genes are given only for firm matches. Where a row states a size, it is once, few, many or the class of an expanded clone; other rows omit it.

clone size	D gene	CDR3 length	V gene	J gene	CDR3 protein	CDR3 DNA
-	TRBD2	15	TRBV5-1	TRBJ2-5	CASPGLAVYQETQYF	TGCGCCAGCCCCGGACTAGCGGTTTACCAAGAGACCCAGTACTTC
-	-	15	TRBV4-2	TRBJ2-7	CASSQGRGSMYEQYF	TGTGCCAGCAGCCAAGGAAGGGGTAGCATGTACGAGCAGTACTTC
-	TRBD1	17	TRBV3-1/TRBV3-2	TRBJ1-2	CASSQALGRGLDYGYTF	TGTGCCAGCAGCCAAGCCCTCGGAAGGGGGCTTGACTATGGCTACACCTTC
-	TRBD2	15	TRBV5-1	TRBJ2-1	CASVPLAGGPNEQFF	TGCGCCAGCGTCCCCTTGGCGGGGGGGCCCAATGAGCAGTTCTTC
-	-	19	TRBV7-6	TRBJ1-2	CASSVGTTGSGPANYGYTF	TGTGCCAGCAGCGTAGGAACCACAGGGAGTGGCCCCGCCAACTATGGCTACACCTTC
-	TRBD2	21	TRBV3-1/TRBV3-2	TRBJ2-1	CASSQTPPGLAAPNSYNEQFF	TGTGCCAGCAGCCAAACCCCACCAGGTCTAGCGGCTCCAAACTCCTACAATGAGCAGTTCTTC
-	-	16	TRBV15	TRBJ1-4	CATSPRQMTTNEKLFF	TGTGCCACCAGCCCCAGACAGATGACAACTAATGAAAAACTGTTTTTT
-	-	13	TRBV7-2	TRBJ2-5	CASSLGARETQYF	TGTGCCAGCAGCTTGGGGGCCCGTGAGACCCAGTACTTC
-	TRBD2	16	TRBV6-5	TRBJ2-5	CASSYSIWGGQETQYF	TGTGCCAGCAGTTACTCGATTTGGGGGGGGCAAGAGACCCAGTACTTC
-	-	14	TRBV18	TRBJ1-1	CASSPGQGSTEAFF	TGTGCCAGCTCACCAGGGCAGGGTAGCACTGAAGCTTTCTTT
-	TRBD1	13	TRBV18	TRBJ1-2	CASSPGQGDGYTF	TGTGCCAGCTCACCAGGACAGGGGGATGGCTACACCTTC
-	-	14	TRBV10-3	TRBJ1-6	CAIRDSSYNSPLHF	TGTGCCATCAGAGACAGCTCCTATAATTCACCCCTCCACTTT
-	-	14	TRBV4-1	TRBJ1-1	CASNSQGLSTEAFF	TGCGCCAGCAATTCTCAGGGATTGTCCACTGAAGCTTTCTTT
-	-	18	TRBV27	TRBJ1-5	CASSYQGGTPPFNQPQHF	TGTGCCAGCAGCTATCAGGGAGGGACACCCCCATTCAATCAGCCCCAGCATTTT
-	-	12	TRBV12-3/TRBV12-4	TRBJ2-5	CASEFYGETQYF	TGTGCCAGCGAATTTTACGGAGAGACCCAGTACTTC
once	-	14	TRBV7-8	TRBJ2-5	CASSLVGVQETQYF	TGTGCCAGCAGCTTAGTAGGGGTTCAAGAGACCCAGTACTTC
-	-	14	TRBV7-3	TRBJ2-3	CASSLRQATDTQYF	TGTGCCAGCAGCTTAAGACAGGCCACAGATACGCAGTATTTT
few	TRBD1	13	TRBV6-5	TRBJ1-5	CASKGQGNQPQHF	TGTGCCAGCAAGGGACAGGGGAATCAGCCCCAGCATTTT
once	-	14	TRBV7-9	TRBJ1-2	CASSLQGANYGYTF	TGTGCCAGCAGTTTGCAGGGCGCGAACTATGGCTACACCTTC
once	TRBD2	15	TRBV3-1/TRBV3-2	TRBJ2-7	CASSPILAGPYEQYF	TGTGCCAGCAGCCCGATACTAGCGGGGCCCTACGAGCAGTACTTC
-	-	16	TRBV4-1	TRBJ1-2	CASSQGGQGSNYGYTF	TGCGCCAGCAGCCAAGGTGGCCAGGGATCAAACTATGGCTACACCTTC
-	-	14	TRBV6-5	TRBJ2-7	CASSYRHRSYEQYF	TGTGCCAGCAGTTATCGACACCGCTCCTACGAGCAGTACTTC
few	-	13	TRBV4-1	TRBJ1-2	CASSQAGDYGYTF	TGCGCCAGCAGCCAAGCTGGAGACTATGGCTACACCTTC
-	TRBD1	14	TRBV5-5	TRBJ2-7	CASSQGQGSYEQYF	TGTGCCAGCAGCCAGGGACAGGGAAGCTACGAGCAGTACTTC
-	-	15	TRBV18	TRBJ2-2	CASSPPSRSSGELFF	TGTGCCAGCTCACCACCTTCCAGGTCAAGCGGGGAGCTGTTTTTT
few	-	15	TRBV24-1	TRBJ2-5	CATSDSRGAGETQYF	TGTGCCACCAGTGATTCTCGGGGGGCTGGGGAGACCCAGTACTTC
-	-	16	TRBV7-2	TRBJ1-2	CASSSQPVQGFYGYTF	TGTGCCAGCAGCTCCCAACCAGTCCAGGGATTCTATGGCTACACCTTC
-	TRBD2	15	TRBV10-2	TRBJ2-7	CASSRTSGLVYEQYF	TGCGCCAGCAGTCGGACTAGCGGTCTAGTCTACGAGCAGTACTTC
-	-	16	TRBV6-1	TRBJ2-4	CASSGGDTGAKNIQYF	TGTGCCAGCAGTGGGGGAGACACAGGGGCCAAAAACATTCAGTACTTC
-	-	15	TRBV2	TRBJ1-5	CASSVSGQGNQPQHF	TGTGCCAGCAGTGTGTCGGGCCAGGGAAATCAGCCCCAGCATTTT
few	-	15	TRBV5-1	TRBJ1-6	CASRTGSSYNSPLHF	TGCGCCAGCAGGACAGGCAGCTCCTATAATTCACCCCTCCACTTT
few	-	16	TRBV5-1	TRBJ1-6	CASSLSTHAGNSPLHF	TGCGCCAGCAGCTTGTCGACTCACGCGGGGAATTCACCCCTCCACTTT
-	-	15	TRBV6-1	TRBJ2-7	CASSDRPRGGYEQYF	TGTGCCAGCAGTGACCGTCCCCGCGGTGGCTACGAGCAGTACTTC
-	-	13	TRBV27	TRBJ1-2	CASSFRRVGGYTF	TGTGCCAGCAGTTTTCGGAGAGTTGGTGGCTACACCTTC
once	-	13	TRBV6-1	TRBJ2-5	CASSEVEGVTQYF	TGTGCCAGCAGTGAAGTAGAGGGGGTGACCCAGTACTTC
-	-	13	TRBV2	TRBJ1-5	CASRREGNQPQHF	TGTGCCAGCAGGAGGGAGGGGAATCAGCCCCAGCATTTT
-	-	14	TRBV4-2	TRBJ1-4	CASSHSAGVEKLFF	TGTGCCAGCAGCCATTCGGCGGGGGTTGAAAAACTGTTTTTT
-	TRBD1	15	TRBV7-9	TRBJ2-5	CASSLNRQGVETQYF	TGTGCCAGCAGCTTAAACCGACAGGGGGTAGAGACCCAGTACTTC
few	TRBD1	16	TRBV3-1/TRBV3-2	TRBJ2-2	CASSQYAGGKGGELFF	TGTGCCAGCAGCCAGTATGCAGGGGGCAAGGGCGGGGAGCTGTTTTTT